This T cell receptor (beta chain) was sequenced in a study of blood T cell repertoires in COVID-19. Looking at the study overall: Sites in the United States, Italy and Spain provided acute and convalescent COVID-19 samples. The analysed material was cDNA or gDNA that came from T cells, B-cell-depleted T cells, or PBMCs.

V gave up 6 bases and J gave up 0 bases; unmatched junction bases: 11. CDR1 and CDR2 from the germline V gene are LNHDA and SQIVND (reference sequence). The CDR3 runs to 17 residues. Methods used by the authors: It was from reference gene primer amplification that nucleated cell counts were estimated. The data were produced by immunoSEQ multiplex PCR, yet TCRdb's version contains in-frame clones alone and is incomplete. For V, J and clone size, that table is used; D and trimming come from the DNA. The sample holds some 140,000 clones; around 85% are singletons and the top ten take approximately 16%. The chain is built from TRBV19 and TRBJ1-1; 9 nucleotides agree with TRBD1. The receptor comes from a woman aged 45-60 years who had recovered from COVID-19. Sequencing was done on a sample of peripheral blood. CDR3 region: CASRFDRGASMNTEAFF. In DNA form, the CDR3 reads TGTGCCAGTAGGTTCGACAGGGGGGCTTCCATGAACACTGAAGCTTTCTTT.